One TCR beta chain is described in this entry. In its sample, this clone was seen once. The antigen it binds to is not known. No base-level quality is on record; no much larger clone is a single base apart. This specimen belongs to a study of blood T cell repertoires in COVID-19 (dated by TCRdb to 2018 to 2020). Looking at the study overall: Collaborator samples came from the United States, Italy and Spain and covered acute and convalescent phases of COVID-19. The material from the prospective study consisted of cDNA or gDNA derived from T cells, B-cell-depleted T cells, or PBMCs. Subjects who had been exposed to COVID-19, were actively infected with it, or had recovered from it provided the deeply sampled blood TCRbeta repertoires that made up the dataset. The repertoires were made available in a free public database intended to serve as a resource for research on the immune response to SARS-CoV-2. The samples were drawn from the first 160 participants of the ongoing ImmuneRACE study and from some 1,300 subjects provided by 6 global collaborators. A de-identified subject ID, COVID-19 status, age in years and sex were almost always included in the sample metadata. Where available, HLA class I and class II types were taken from metadata supplied by the sample provider and were not determined by assay-based typing.

In Seattle, one collaborating source enrolled patients while the infection was active and tracked those patients longitudinally over the course of disease. The collaborating institutions used their own protocols to collect whole blood in K2EDTA tubes. For TCRbeta analysis, collaborators shipped samples as frozen whole blood, isolated PBMCs, or DNA extracted from either of those sample types. The CDR3, from cysteine to phenylalanine, totals 16 residues. Only the CDR3 portion is preserved as DNA: 48 bases, with reading frame beginning at the first base. At the junction V is shortened by 6 bases and J by 0 bases; bases outside the gene matches: 8. TCRbeta CDR3 regions were amplified from genomic DNA using the immunoSEQ Assay, a bias-controlled multiplex PCR. The original methods were these. The number of nucleated cells in each sample was estimated by amplification of reference gene primers within the assay. Sequence reads were collapsed and filtered to measure the absolute abundance of every unique TCRbeta CDR3 rearrangement. For each sample, productive Simpson clonality was calculated as the square root of Simpson's diversity index over productive rearrangements. Imported from immuneACCESS, the table was reduced by TCRdb to in-frame sequences with V and J called. These copies leave out some clones; in studies compared against another copy, an unresolved V gene accounts for under half, and the cause of the remainder is not known. The V and J calls and clone size are taken from that table; D and trimming were inferred from the DNA. This sample lists some 370,000 clones; around 87% were detected once. The ten biggest clones cover 8.5% to 12% of the sample.

The study at large found these results: Clinical and demographic metadata were provided uncurated, with the amount varying by source and participant.

The receptor was derived from a woman in her 30s with COVID-19, enrolled during active disease. The V and J segments used are TRBV5-3 and TRBJ2-1, with TRBD2 matching 8 junction bases. TRBV5-3 belongs to the ORF category, with a function that is uncertain. The material sequenced was peripheral blood. The nucleotide sequence is TGTGCCAGAAATTCGGGGGGGCGGAGCTCCTACAATGAGCAGTTCTTC. This is translated as CARNSGGRSSYNEQFF.